This is a list of T cell receptor beta chains from one sample in a study of radiotherapy plus CTLA-4 blockade in lung cancer. Measured with immunoSEQ multiplex PCR; TCRdb has only the in-frame clones, and not every one. The data hold about 87,000 clones, with about 88% observed a single time. The sequencing used peripheral blood, collected from a patient treated with radiotherapy plus ipilimumab. Receptor source: a human donor with non-small cell lung cancer that progressed on radiotherapy plus ipilimumab. Each CDR3 is given with its conserved first and last residue. Each record gives: CDR3 DNA, CDR3 protein, D gene, clone size, V gene, J gene. D genes are given only for firm matches. Clone size appears in some rows only: once, few, many, or a class for an expanded clone.

TGTGCCAGCAGTCAAGGGCTATATAGGACGGCAACTAATGAAAAACTGTTTTTT	CASSQGLYRTATNEKLFF	.	.	TRBV25-1	TRBJ1-4
TGTGCCAGCAGTATAGACGGGGGAGTGGAGCAGTACTTC	CASSIDGGVEQYF	.	.	TRBV6-6	TRBJ2-7
TGTGCCAGCAGCGTAGAGGGACAAACGCGCGCCGGGGAGCTGTTTTTT	CASSVEGQTRAGELFF	.	.	TRBV9	TRBJ2-2
TGTGCCAGCAGCGTAGCTTGGGAGAAGGAAAAACTGTTTTTT	CASSVAWEKEKLFF	.	few	TRBV9	TRBJ1-4
TGCGCCAGCAGCCAAGGGGTGGACACCTATAATGAAAAACTGTTTTTT	CASSQGVDTYNEKLFF	.	few	TRBV4-3	TRBJ1-4
TGTGCCAGCAGCGTAGCTTTCCACGGGGCCTATGGCTACACCTTC	CASSVAFHGAYGYTF	.	.	TRBV9	TRBJ1-2
TGTGCCAGCCCCAAGGAGGCAGGGCCCTACGAGCAGTACTTC	CASPKEAGPYEQYF	.	.	TRBV2	TRBJ2-7
TGCGCCAGCAGCCAAGAGTGGACAGGGACTAATGAAAAACTGTTTTTT	CASSQEWTGTNEKLFF	TRBD1	.	TRBV4-1	TRBJ1-4
TGTGCCAGCGGGGGGGACAGGGGTGCCGAGCAGTACTTC	CASGGDRGAEQYF	TRBD1	.	TRBV7-2	TRBJ2-7
TGTGCCAGCAGCCCCCGTCCATCCAGAATGGAAAAACTGTTTTTT	CASSPRPSRMEKLFF	.	once	TRBV7-2	TRBJ1-4
TGTGCCAGAAGCCCGAAGGGAATACGCGACAGGGCAAACACCGGGGAGCTGTTTTTT	CARSPKGIRDRANTGELFF	TRBD1	.	TRBV5-3	TRBJ2-2
TGTGCCAGCAGCTTACAGCTCGGCACAGATACGCAGTATTTT	CASSLQLGTDTQYF	.	few	TRBV11-3	TRBJ2-3
TGTGCCAGCAGTTTAGGACTAGCGGGGGCCTACGAGCAGTACTTC	CASSLGLAGAYEQYF	TRBD2	.	TRBV27	TRBJ2-7
TGTGCCAGCAGCTCAATAGGACAGGGTAGGGTGACCCAGTACTTC	CASSSIGQGRVTQYF	TRBD1	.	TRBV7-2	TRBJ2-5
TGTGCCAGCAGCCCGACTAGCGACCAAGAGACCCAGTACTTC	CASSPTSDQETQYF	TRBD2	.	TRBV7-9	TRBJ2-5
TGTGCCAGCACAGAGGGGCGCTGGGGCTACACCTTC	CASTEGRWGYTF	.	.	TRBV9	TRBJ1-2